This paragraph covers one T cell receptor beta chain sequence. The entry originates in a study of cytomegalovirus exposure and HLA in healthy donors. The CDR3 runs 16 residues. Primers included in the PCR were 60 Vbeta and 13 Jbeta primers. Sequencing was performed with immunoSEQ multiplex PCR; in TCRdb, only in-frame clones are kept and a portion is missing. The repertoire holds about 130,000 clones, with about two thirds as singletons. The origin of this receptor is a man under 40 in good health and CMV-seronegative. V gene TRBV21-1 combines with J gene TRBJ2-5; TRBD1 was called by the table and not checked on the DNA. TRBV21-1 is shown as a pseudogene. Material for sequencing was PBMCs. The chain's CDR3 is CASSTRTGNPQETQYF. For the CDR3, the DNA is TGTGCCAGCAGCACCCGAACAGGAAACCCCCAAGAGACCCAGTACTTC.